These T cell receptor beta chains were read from a single sample in a study of T cell responses to AZD1222 COVID-19 vaccine. Data came from immunoSEQ multiplex PCR; TCRdb stores just in-frame clones and leaves some out. Here the sample spans about 160,000 clones, 90% to 95% being singletons. Sample: peripheral blood, taken on day 0 of AZD1222 vaccination. Every receptor here comes from an adult in good health. The CDR3 runs from the conserved cysteine through the conserved F or W. The order of the fields is D gene, J gene, V gene, clone size, CDR3 DNA, CDR3 protein. A D gene is named only where the DNA matches it firmly. For some rows the clone size is stated as once, few or many, or as a class when expanded; others skip it.

-	TRBJ2-1	TRBV29-1	once	TGCAGCGTACGGACCGGGAAGGGGTTCTTC	CSVRTGKGFF
TRBD1	TRBJ1-2	TRBV10-3	few	TGTGCCACGCCCCCTGAGGGGGCGCCGGAAGGCTATGGCTACACCTTC	CATPPEGAPEGYGYTF
-	TRBJ2-2	TRBV5-6	once	TGTGCCAGCAGCTTGAGTGTGAACACCGGGGAGCTGTTTTTT	CASSLSVNTGELFF
-	TRBJ1-5	TRBV6-2/TRBV6-3	-	TGTGCCAGCACCCCGGCAGTTGGCAATCAGCCCCAGCATTTT	CASTPAVGNQPQHF
-	TRBJ1-5	TRBV19	once	TGTGCCAGTAGTATTCAATACCAGCCCCAGCATTTT	CASSIQYQPQHF
-	TRBJ1-2	TRBV6-5	-	TGTGCCAGCAGAGATGCCTCAAGGGGCTACACCTTC	CASRDASRGYTF
-	TRBJ2-2	TRBV19	-	TGTGCCAGTAGTAGGTCGGGGGACGGGGAGCTGTTTTTT	CASSRSGDGELFF
-	TRBJ1-1	TRBV7-2	-	TGTGCCAGCAGCTTAGCGTCATTAAGCTCTGAAGCTTTCTTT	CASSLASLSSEAFF
-	TRBJ2-2	TRBV6-5	-	TGTGCCAGCAGTTCTGGGAGGCAGTACAACACCGGGGAGCTGTTTTTT	CASSSGRQYNTGELFF
TRBD2	TRBJ2-7	TRBV5-5	-	TGTGCCACCACGGGAGGGGCTTACGAGCAGTACTTC	CATTGGAYEQYF
-	TRBJ1-5	TRBV19	-	TGTGCCAGTAGGGGACGGCATAGCAATCAGCCCCAGCATTTT	CASRGRHSNQPQHF
-	TRBJ1-5	TRBV4-3	-	TGCGCCAGCAGCCAGACGGACGGTAGCAATCAGCCCCAGCATTTT	CASSQTDGSNQPQHF
TRBD2	TRBJ2-7	TRBV7-3	-	TGTGCCAGTTCGCCAGGGCGGGGGGCCTCCTACGAGCAGTACTTC	CASSPGRGASYEQYF
TRBD2	TRBJ2-7	TRBV5-4	-	TGTGCCAGCAGCGAGGGGGTAGCGGGGGCCTACGAGCAGTACTTC	CASSEGVAGAYEQYF
-	TRBJ2-5	TRBV7-8	-	TGTGCCAGCCTGCTCGGGGATCAAGAGACCCAGTACTTC	CASLLGDQETQYF
-	TRBJ2-3	TRBV6-5	once	TGTGCCAGCAGTTTCCGTAGCACAGATACGCAGTATTTT	CASSFRSTDTQYF
TRBD1	TRBJ1-6	TRBV28	-	TGTGCCAGCAGTTTGAGGTCTGACAGGGTATGGACTTCACCCCTCCACTTT	CASSLRSDRVWTSPLHF
-	TRBJ2-1	TRBV11-3	-	TGTGCCAGCAGCTCCGGAACAGGGACCTACAATGAGCAGTTCTTC	CASSSGTGTYNEQFF
-	TRBJ1-1	TRBV11-2	-	TGTGCCAGCAGCCCTAGTTCCCACACTGAAGCTTTCTTT	CASSPSSHTEAFF
TRBD2	TRBJ2-7	TRBV28	-	TGTGCCAGCAGTAGTCAACTAGCGGGAGTGCTATACGAGCAGTACTTC	CASSSQLAGVLYEQYF
-	TRBJ1-5	TRBV12-5	few	TGTGCTAGTGGTCTCGCCGGGGTTTATCAGCCCCAGCATTTT	CASGLAGVYQPQHF
TRBD1	TRBJ1-2	TRBV5-8	-	TGTGCCAGCAGCTTCAGGGGGCATGGCTACACCTTC	CASSFRGHGYTF
TRBD2	TRBJ2-5	TRBV3-1/TRBV3-2	-	TGTGCCAGCAGCCACGGAGCGTCCGGGACTAGGGCGGTTTCGGGCCAAGAGACCCAGTACTTC	CASSHGASGTRAVSGQETQYF
-	TRBJ1-6	TRBV11-2	once	TGTGCCAGCAGCTCGCCGCCGGACAACTCAGCCTATAATTCACCCCTCCACTTT	CASSSPPDNSAYNSPLHF
-	TRBJ2-7	TRBV28	few	TGTGCCAGCAGTTCCTACAAGGGGGACGAGGGGAACGAACCCTACGAGCAGTACTTC	CASSSYKGDEGNEPYEQYF
-	TRBJ1-5	TRBV5-5	-	TGTGCCAGCAGCTTGGCTAACAGCAATCAGCCCCAGCATTTT	CASSLANSNQPQHF
TRBD2	TRBJ2-1	TRBV28	-	TGTGCCAGCAGATATAGCGGGAGGCTAGTCAATGAGCAGTTCTTC	CASRYSGRLVNEQFF
-	TRBJ1-5	TRBV3-1/TRBV3-2	-	TGTGCCAGCAGCCAATCAGTGGGCTGGTCCCAGCATTTT	CASSQSVGWSQHF
TRBD1	TRBJ2-7	TRBV15	-	TGTGCCACCAGCGGGGGTGGACAGGGTCGTTGGGAGCAGTACTTC	CATSGGGQGRWEQYF
TRBD1	TRBJ2-2	TRBV12-5	-	TGTGCTAGTGGTTTGGCGACAGGGGCCGGGGAGCTGTTTTTT	CASGLATGAGELFF
TRBD1	TRBJ1-1	TRBV9	-	TGTGCCAGCAGCGCGGGGGGGACAGCGCTTGGACCTGAAGCTTTCTTT	CASSAGGTALGPEAFF
TRBD2	TRBJ2-1	TRBV27	-	TGTGCCAGCAGTCGGGGGGGATACAATGAGCAGTTCTTC	CASSRGGYNEQFF
-	TRBJ1-6	TRBV6-6	-	TGTGCCAGCAGCTCCACCTCCTTGGGGAGGGTTAATCATAATTCACCCCTCCACTTT	CASSSTSLGRVNHNSPLHF
-	TRBJ1-1	TRBV7-9	-	TGTGCCAGCAATCAGATGGGGGCGGGGCTACCGAACACTGAAGCTTTCTTT	CASNQMGAGLPNTEAFF
TRBD1	TRBJ1-6	TRBV5-4	-	TGTGCCAGCAGCTCTTTGGACAGGGGGTTTTTACGATCACCCCTCCACTTT	CASSSLDRGFLRSPLHF